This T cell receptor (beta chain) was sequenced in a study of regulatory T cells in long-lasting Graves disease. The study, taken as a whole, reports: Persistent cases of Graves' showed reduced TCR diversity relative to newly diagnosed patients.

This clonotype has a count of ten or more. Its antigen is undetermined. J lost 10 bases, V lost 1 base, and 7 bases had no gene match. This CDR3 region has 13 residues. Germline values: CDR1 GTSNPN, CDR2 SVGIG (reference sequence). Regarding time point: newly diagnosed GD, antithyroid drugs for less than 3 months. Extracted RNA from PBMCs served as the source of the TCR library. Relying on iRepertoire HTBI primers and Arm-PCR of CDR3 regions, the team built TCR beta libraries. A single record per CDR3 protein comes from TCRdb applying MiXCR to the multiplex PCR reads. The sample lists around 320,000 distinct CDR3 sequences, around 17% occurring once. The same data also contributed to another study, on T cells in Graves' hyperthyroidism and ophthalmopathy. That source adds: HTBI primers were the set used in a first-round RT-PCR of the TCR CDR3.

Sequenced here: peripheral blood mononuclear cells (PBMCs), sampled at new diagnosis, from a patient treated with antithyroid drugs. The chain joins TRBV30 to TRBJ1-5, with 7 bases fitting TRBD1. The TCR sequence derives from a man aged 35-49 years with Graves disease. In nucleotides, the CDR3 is TGTGCCTGGAGTGCGACAGGGTCTCCCCCCCAGCATTTT. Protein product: CAWSATGSPPQHF.